This T cell receptor beta chain comes out of a study of cytomegalovirus exposure and HLA in healthy donors. Primers for the PCR totalled 60 Vbeta and 13 Jbeta. Only in-frame clones appear in the TCRdb table, and some are missing; sequencing was by immunoSEQ multiplex PCR. The table lists under 200,000 clones, roughly nine tenths of them singletons. V gave up 8 bases and J gave up 1 base; unmatched junction bases: 4. The CDR3 runs 14 residues. Germline CDR1 MDHEN, CDR2 SYDVKM. Material for sequencing was PBMCs. The clonotype was recovered from a boy aged 2 to 10 in good health and CMV-seronegative. The V call is TRBV28, the J call TRBJ2-2; 7 nucleotides line up with TRBD2. The CDR3 DNA sequence: TGTGCCAGCTCAGAGCGGGGGAACACCGGGGAGCTGTTTTTT. Translated: CASSERGNTGELFF.